The clone carrying this TCR beta chain was counted only a few times. Antigen unknown. Sample treatment: approximately 10-day PBMC culture with coronavirus spike peptide pools or control peptides (ViraFEST assay). Peptide-pool expansion of antigen-specific T cells preceded TCR sequencing in ViraFEST. Positive SARS-CoV-2 PCR tests in convalescent patients dated from March to December 2020, pre-Alpha, Beta and Delta. The sample comes from a study of vaccination and CD4 T cells after COVID-19. The germline V and J ends were trimmed by 2 bases and 4 bases, with 12 bases remaining between them. The CDR3 covers 14 residues. Germline CDR1 reads WNHNN; CDR2 reads SYGVQD (reference sequence). An Oncomine TCR Beta short-read assay was used to sequence the DNA from cultured CD4+ T cells. Using its own MiXCR run on the PCR reads, TCRdb lists one record per CDR3 protein. The sample yields 15,000 to 20,000 distinct CDR3 sequences, about 39% seen once.

Sequencing used CD4+ T cells from blood, cultured in vitro. V and J are TRBV10-1 and TRBJ2-7; the D is unclear. The receptor comes from a human donor who had recovered from COVID-19. The CDR3 nucleotides read TGCGCCAGCAGTGAGGTAGGACGAGGATACGAGCAGTACTTC. It yields the protein CASSEVGRGYEQYF.